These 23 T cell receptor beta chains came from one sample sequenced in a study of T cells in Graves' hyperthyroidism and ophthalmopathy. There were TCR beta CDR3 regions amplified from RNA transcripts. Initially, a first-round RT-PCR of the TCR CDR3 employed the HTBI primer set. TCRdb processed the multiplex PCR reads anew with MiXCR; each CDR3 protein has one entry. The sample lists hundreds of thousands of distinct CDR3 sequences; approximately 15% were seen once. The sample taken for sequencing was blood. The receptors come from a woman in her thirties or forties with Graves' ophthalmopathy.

Here the CDR3 DNA reads TGTGCCACCAGCAGAGATACCCGAAGCGCGAACACCGGGGAGCTGTTTTTT. It translates to CATSRDTRSANTGELFF. This rearrangement joins TRBV15 to TRBJ2-2; D remains ambiguous. Trimming pared 0 bases from V and 0 bases from J, leaving 11 bases between. Germline CDR1 and CDR2: LNHNV and YYDKDF (reference sequence). The CDR3 spans 17 residues.

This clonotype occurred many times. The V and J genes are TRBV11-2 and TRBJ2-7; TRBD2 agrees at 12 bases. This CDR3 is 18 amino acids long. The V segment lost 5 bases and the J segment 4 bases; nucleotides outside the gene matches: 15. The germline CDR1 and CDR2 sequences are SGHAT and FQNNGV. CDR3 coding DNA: TGTGCCAGCAGCGACTTACTAGCGGGAGGACCCGCGACTTACGAGCAGTACTTC. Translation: CASSDLLAGGPATYEQYF.

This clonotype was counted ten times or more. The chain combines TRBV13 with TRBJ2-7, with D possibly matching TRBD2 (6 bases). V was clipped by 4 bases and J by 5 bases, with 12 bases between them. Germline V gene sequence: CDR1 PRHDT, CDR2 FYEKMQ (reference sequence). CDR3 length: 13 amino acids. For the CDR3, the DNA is TGTGCCAGCAGCTCCGTGCGGGGCAACGAGCAGTACTTC. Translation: CASSSVRGNEQYF.

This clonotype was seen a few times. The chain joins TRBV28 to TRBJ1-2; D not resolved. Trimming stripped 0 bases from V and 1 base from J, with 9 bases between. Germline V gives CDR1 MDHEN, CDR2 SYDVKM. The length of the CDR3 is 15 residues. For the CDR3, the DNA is TGTGCCAGCAGTTTATGGCGGACGGATAACTATGGCTACACCTTC. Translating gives CASSLWRTDNYGYTF.

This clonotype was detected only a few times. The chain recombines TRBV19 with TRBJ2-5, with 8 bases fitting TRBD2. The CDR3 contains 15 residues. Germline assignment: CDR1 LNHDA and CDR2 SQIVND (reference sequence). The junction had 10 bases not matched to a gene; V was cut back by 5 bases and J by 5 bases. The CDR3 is CASSLTAGAEETQYF. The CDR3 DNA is TGTGCCAGTAGTCTCACAGCGGGAGCGGAGGAGACCCAGTACTTC.

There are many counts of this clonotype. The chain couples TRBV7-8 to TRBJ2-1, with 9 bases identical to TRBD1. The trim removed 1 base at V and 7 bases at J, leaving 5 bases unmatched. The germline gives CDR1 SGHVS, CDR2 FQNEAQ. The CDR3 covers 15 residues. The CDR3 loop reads CASSLVGTGMNEQFF. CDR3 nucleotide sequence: TGTGCCAGCAGCTTAGTCGGGACAGGGATGAATGAGCAGTTCTTC. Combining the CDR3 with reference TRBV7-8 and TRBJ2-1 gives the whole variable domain GAGVSQSPRYKVAKRGQDVALRCDPISGHVSLFWYQQALGQGPEFLTYFQNEAQLDKSGLPSDRFFAERPEGSVSTLKIQRTQQEDSAVYLCASSLVGTGMNEQFFGPGTRLTVL.

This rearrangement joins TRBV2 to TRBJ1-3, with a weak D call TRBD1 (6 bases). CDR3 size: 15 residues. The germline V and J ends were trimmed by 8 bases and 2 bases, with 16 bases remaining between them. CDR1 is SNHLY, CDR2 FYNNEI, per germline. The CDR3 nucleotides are TGTGCCAGCGTCCGTGAGAAGGGGGCTGGAAACACCATATATTTT. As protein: CASVREKGAGNTIYF.

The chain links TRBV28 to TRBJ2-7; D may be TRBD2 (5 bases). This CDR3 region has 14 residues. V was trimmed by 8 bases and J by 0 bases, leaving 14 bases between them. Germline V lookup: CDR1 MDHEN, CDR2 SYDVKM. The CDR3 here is CASRGSGVSYEQYF. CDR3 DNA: TGTGCCAGCCGGGGAAGCGGAGTCTCCTACGAGCAGTACTTC.

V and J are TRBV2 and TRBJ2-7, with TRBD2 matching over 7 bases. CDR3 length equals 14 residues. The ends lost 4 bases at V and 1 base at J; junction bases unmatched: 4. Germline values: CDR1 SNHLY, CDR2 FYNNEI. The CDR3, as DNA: TGTGCCAGCAGTGCTGGACTAGGTTCCTACGAGCAGTACTTC. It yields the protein CASSAGLGSYEQYF.

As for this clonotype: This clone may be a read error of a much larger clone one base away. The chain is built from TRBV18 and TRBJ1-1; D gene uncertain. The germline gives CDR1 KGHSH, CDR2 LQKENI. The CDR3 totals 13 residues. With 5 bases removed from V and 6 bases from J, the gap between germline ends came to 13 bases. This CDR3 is CASSADYVPEAFF. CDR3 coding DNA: TGTGCCAGCTCAGCGGATTATGTGCCTGAAGCTTTCTTT.

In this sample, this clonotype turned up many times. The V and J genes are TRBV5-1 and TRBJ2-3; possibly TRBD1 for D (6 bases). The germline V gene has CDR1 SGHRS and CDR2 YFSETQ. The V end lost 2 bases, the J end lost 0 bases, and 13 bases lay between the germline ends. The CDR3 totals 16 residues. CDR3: CASSFGQPASTDTQYF. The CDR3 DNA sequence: TGCGCCAGCAGCTTCGGACAGCCAGCTAGCACAGATACGCAGTATTTT.

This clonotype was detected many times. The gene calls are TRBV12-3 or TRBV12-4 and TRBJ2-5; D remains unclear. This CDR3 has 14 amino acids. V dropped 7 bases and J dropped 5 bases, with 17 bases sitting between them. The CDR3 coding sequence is TGTGCCAGCACCCTCGGTGGGAAGTGGGAGACCCAGTACTTC. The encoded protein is CASTLGGKWETQYF.

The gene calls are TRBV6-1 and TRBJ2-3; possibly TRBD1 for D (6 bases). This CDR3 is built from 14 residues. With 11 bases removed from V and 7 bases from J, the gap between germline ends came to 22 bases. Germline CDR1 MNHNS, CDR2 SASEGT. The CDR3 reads CAGTLSRQAHTQYF. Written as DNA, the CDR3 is TGTGCCGGCACCCTCTCCCGACAGGCCCATACGCAGTATTTT.

The CDR3 DNA follows: TGTGCCAGTAGTATCAGTAAGCTAGAGACCCAGTACTTC. Protein sequence: CASSISKLETQYF. This chain connects TRBV19 to TRBJ2-5, with D hard to call. The CDR3 has 13 amino acids. The germline V and J ends were trimmed by 3 bases and 4 bases, with 9 bases remaining between them. From germline, CDR1 is LNHDA and CDR2 SQIVND (reference sequence).

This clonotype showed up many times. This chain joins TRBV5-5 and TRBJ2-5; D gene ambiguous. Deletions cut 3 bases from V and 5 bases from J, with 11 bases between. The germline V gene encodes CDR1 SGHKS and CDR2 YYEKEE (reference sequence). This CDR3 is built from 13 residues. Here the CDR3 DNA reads TGTGCCAGCAGCTCCGCCGATGGGGAGACCCAGTACTTC. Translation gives CASSSADGETQYF.

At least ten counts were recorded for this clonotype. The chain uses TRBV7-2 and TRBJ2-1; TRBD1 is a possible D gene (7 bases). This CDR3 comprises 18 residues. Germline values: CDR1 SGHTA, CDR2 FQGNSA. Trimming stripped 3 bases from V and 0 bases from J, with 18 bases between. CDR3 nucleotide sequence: TGTGCCAGCAGCTTGCATGCTGGAGGGGGCATCTCCTACAATGAGCAGTTCTTC. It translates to CASSLHAGGGISYNEQFF.

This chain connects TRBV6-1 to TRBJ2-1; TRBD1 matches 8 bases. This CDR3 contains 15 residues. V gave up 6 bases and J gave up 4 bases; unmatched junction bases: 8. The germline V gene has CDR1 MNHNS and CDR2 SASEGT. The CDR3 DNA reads TGTGCCAGCAGGATATGGGGACAGGATTACAATGAGCAGTTCTTC. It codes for CASRIWGQDYNEQFF.

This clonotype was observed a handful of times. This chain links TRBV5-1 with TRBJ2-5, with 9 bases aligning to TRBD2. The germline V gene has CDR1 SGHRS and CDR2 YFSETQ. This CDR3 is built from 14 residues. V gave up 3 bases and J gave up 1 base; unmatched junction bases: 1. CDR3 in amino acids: CASSWTSAQETQYF. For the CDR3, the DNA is TGCGCCAGCAGCTGGACTAGCGCCCAAGAGACCCAGTACTTC.

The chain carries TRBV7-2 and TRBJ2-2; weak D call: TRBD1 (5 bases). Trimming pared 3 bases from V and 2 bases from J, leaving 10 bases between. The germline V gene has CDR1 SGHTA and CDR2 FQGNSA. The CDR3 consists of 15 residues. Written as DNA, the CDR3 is TGTGCCAGCAGCTTTACCAGGGCCAACACCGGGGAGCTGTTTTTT. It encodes CASSFTRANTGELFF.

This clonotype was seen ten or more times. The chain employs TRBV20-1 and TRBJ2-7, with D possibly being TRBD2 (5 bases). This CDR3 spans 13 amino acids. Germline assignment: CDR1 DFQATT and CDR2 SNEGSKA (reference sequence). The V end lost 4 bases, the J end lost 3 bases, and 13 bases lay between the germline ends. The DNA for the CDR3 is TGCAGTGCTATCGCGCGGGCTGGCTACGAGCAGTACTTC. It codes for CSAIARAGYEQYF.

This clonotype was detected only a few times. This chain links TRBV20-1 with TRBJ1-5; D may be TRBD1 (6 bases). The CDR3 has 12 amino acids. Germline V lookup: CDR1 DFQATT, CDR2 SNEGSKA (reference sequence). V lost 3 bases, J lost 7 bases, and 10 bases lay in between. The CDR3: CSASKGEQPQHF. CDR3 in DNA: TGCAGTGCTAGTAAGGGGGAACAGCCCCAGCATTTT.

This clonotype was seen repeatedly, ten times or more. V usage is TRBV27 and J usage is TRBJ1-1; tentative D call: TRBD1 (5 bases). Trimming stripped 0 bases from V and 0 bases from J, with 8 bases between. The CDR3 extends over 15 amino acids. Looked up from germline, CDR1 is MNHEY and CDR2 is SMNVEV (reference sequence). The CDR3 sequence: CASSLSGRVNTEAFF. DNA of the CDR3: TGTGCCAGCAGTTTATCGGGCAGGGTGAACACTGAAGCTTTCTTT.

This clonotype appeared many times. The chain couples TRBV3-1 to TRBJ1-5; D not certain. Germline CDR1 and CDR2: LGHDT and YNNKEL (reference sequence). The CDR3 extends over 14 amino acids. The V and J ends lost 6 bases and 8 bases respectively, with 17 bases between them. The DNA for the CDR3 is TGTGCCAGCAGTCCGAACAGCCATTCTGAGCCCCAGCATTTT. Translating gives CASSPNSHSEPQHF.